What follows are 26 T cell receptor beta chains derived from one specimen sequenced in a study of T-cell memory formation after mild COVID-19. TCRdb reprocessed the 5' RACE reads with MiXCR, giving one entry per CDR3 protein. The table has hundreds of thousands of distinct CDR3 sequences, about 16% seen once. Sequencing was performed on PBMCs or a T cell subset sorted from them (not recorded which). Receptor source: a man aged 18 to 29 who had mild COVID-19 (a few samples of this study predate the infection). Cell type and time point are not known.

The chain is built from TRBV7-4 and TRBJ1-1; D not certain. Trimming removed 0 bases at V and 10 bases at J, with 21 bases between. This CDR3 region has 16 residues. CDR1 and CDR2 (germline): SGHVT, SQSDAQ. The CDR3 DNA follows: TGTGCCAGCAGCTTAGCGCTTGTCCGGCCAACAAGAGGAGCTTTCTTT. It yields the protein CASSLALVRPTRGAFF.

The table lists this clonotype with many counts. The rearrangement joins TRBV4-3 to TRBJ2-1, with D uncertain. Germline loops: CDR1 LGHNA, CDR2 YSLEER. Trimming left V 1 base short and J 6 bases short, with 10 bases between. This CDR3 has 14 amino acids. CDR3 bases: TGCGCCAGCAGCCAAGGGGGTGTCTCCAATGAGCAGTTCTTC. This codes for CASSQGGVSNEQFF.

There are a few counts of this clonotype. The genes are TRBV4-2 and TRBJ1-6; D unresolved. The germline V gene encodes CDR1 LGHNA and CDR2 YNFKEQ. The V end was cut by 1 base, the J end by 7 bases, with 17 bases between. The CDR3 spans 17 residues. CDR3 DNA: TGTGCCAGCAGCCAAGCTCAGAGGGAGGGTCAGAATTCACCCCTCCACTTT. This encodes CASSQAQREGQNSPLHF.

This clonotype was recorded a few times. The DNA of the CDR3 is TGCAGTGCTCCCGGGACTTCCTTAAACATTCAGTACTTC. This sequence encodes CSAPGTSLNIQYF. The gene calls are TRBV20-1 and TRBJ2-4, with D tentatively TRBD2 (6 bases). Trimming pared 5 bases from V and 6 bases from J, leaving 14 bases between. The CDR3 contains 13 residues. Germline V CDR1 and CDR2: DFQATT, SNEGSKA (reference sequence).

Many counts were recorded for this clonotype. The V gene is TRBV7-7, the J gene TRBJ1-1; TRBD1 matches 9 bases. Per the germline V gene, CDR1 is SSHAT and CDR2 is FNYEAQ (reference sequence). After removal of 5 bases from V and 4 bases from J, the junction contained 2 bases not matched to a gene. The CDR3 length is 13 residues. The CDR3 loop reads CASSVDRGTEAFF. In nucleotides, the CDR3 is TGTGCCAGCAGCGTGGACAGGGGCACTGAAGCTTTCTTT. The variable domain in full, with the rest retrieved from reference TRBV7-7 and TRBJ1-1, is GAGVSQSPRYKVTKRGQDVTLRCDPISSHATLYWYQQALGQGPEFLTYFNYEAQPDKSGLPSDRFSAERPEGSISTLTIQRTEQRDSAMYRCASSVDRGTEAFFGQGTRLTVV.

The V call is TRBV20-1, the J call TRBJ1-1; unclear D gene. Trimming shortened V by 0 bases and J by 4 bases, and 12 bases separated the two germline ends. This CDR3 contains 14 residues. In germline, CDR1 is DFQATT, CDR2 SNEGSKA (reference sequence). The CDR3 spells CSARDVPRTTEAFF. CDR3 bases: TGCAGTGCTAGAGATGTACCTAGGACCACTGAAGCTTTCTTT.

V usage is TRBV29-1 and J usage is TRBJ2-3, with TRBD2 matching over 9 bases. With 0 bases clipped from V and 1 base from J, the junction kept 5 bases outside the gene matches. The CDR3 is made up of 16 amino acids. The germline gives CDR1 SQVTM, CDR2 ANQGSEA. The CDR3 DNA reads as TGCAGCGTTGAAGATTTAGCGGGGGCCCGCACAGATACGCAGTATTTT. Protein sequence: CSVEDLAGARTDTQYF.

This clonotype was observed a few times. The DNA of the CDR3 is TGTGCCAGCATCCAGAGGAGGGCCTCCGGGGCCAACGTCCTGACTTTC. Its translation: CASIQRRASGANVLTF. The chain is built from TRBV28 and TRBJ2-6; a weak D match, TRBD2 (6 bases). The V end lost 7 bases, the J end lost 4 bases, and 17 bases lay between the germline ends. From germline, CDR1 is MDHEN and CDR2 SYDVKM. The CDR3 loop spans 16 amino acids.

The chain employs TRBV6-1 and TRBJ2-3, with D perhaps TRBD2 (5 bases). Between the trimmed V and J ends, which lost 7 bases and 2 bases, there was a span of 10 bases. The CDR3 totals 13 residues. Per the germline V gene, CDR1 is MNHNS and CDR2 is SASEGT. The CDR3 loop is CASTSGFTDTQYF. The CDR3, as DNA: TGTGCCAGCACCTCGGGATTCACAGATACGCAGTATTTT.

The CDR3 region is CASSLGPGDTEAFF. The CDR3 DNA reads as TGTGCCAGCAGCCTGGGACCAGGGGACACTGAAGCTTTCTTT. This chain connects TRBV3-1 to TRBJ1-1, with D maybe TRBD1 (6 bases). Germline V gene data show CDR1 as LGHDT and CDR2 as YNNKEL (reference sequence). V lost 4 bases and J 3 bases, leaving 12 bases between the germline ends. The CDR3 has 14 amino acids.

V is TRBV12-3 or TRBV12-4 and J is TRBJ1-1; a possible D gene is TRBD1 (5 bases). The V and J ends lost 3 bases and 10 bases respectively, with 12 bases between them. This CDR3 comprises 12 residues. The CDR3 loop is CASSFEGSSAFF. The CDR3 region has the DNA TGTGCCAGCAGTTTTGAGGGGAGTTCAGCTTTCTTT.

This clonotype was picked up a small number of times. V and J are TRBV5-1 and TRBJ2-1; the D is unclear. Trimming stripped 3 bases from V and 0 bases from J, with 13 bases between. The CDR3 covers 16 residues. The germline gives CDR1 SGHRS, CDR2 YFSETQ. The DNA for the CDR3 is TGCGCCAGCAGCTCCTCCGGTTTAGGCTCCTACAATGAGCAGTTCTTC. Its translation is CASSSSGLGSYNEQFF.

This clonotype has just a few counts. V usage is TRBV6-6 and J usage is TRBJ1-2; TRBD1 matches 10 bases. Germline loops: CDR1 MNHNY, CDR2 SVGAGI (reference sequence). The CDR3 runs 14 residues. V shed 6 bases and J 5 bases; nucleotides not matched to a gene: 6. The CDR3 sequence is CASRGGQGGYGYTF. Written as DNA, the CDR3 is TGTGCCAGCAGGGGTGGACAGGGGGGTTATGGCTACACCTTC.

There are a few counts of this clonotype. J is TRBJ2-1 and V is TRBV20-1; 8 positions agree with TRBD1. This CDR3 is 12 amino acids long. With V trimmed by 7 bases and J by 5 bases, 4 bases remained unmatched. Germline lookup yields CDR1 DFQATT and CDR2 SNEGSKA (reference sequence). This chain's CDR3 is CSDKDRDNEQFF. DNA of the CDR3: TGCAGTGATAAGGACAGGGACAATGAGCAGTTCTTC.

In its sample, this clonotype was seen a few times. V and J are TRBV10-3 and TRBJ2-7; TRBD2 matches 7 bases. Trimming took 0 bases from V and 2 from J; bases not matched to a gene: 4. CDR3 length equals 15 residues. The germline CDR1 and CDR2 sequences are ENHRY and SYGVKD. The CDR3 DNA sequence: TGTGCCATCAGTGAGTCTGGGGGGGAGGCCTACGAGCAGTACTTC. Its translation is CAISESGGEAYEQYF.

The rearrangement links TRBV7-6 to TRBJ1-5; D remains ambiguous. V was trimmed by 3 bases and J by 1 base, leaving 16 bases between them. Per germline, CDR1 SGHVS and CDR2 FNYEAQ. The CDR3 contains 17 residues. CDR3 in DNA: TGTGCCAGCAGCTTGCTCGCGGCGGACCAAAGCAATCAGCCCCAGCATTTT. Amino acids: CASSLLAADQSNQPQHF. Using reference TRBV7-6 and TRBJ1-5 for the parts outside the CDR3, the full variable domain is GAGVSQSPRYKVTKRGQDVALRCDPISGHVSLYWYRQALGQGPEFLTYFNYEAQQDKSGLPNDRFSAERPEGSISTLTIQRTEQRDSAMYRCASSLLAADQSNQPQHFGDGTRLSIL.

The chain couples TRBV6-5 to TRBJ1-2; D is undetermined. Germline CDR1 reads MNHEY; CDR2 reads SVGAGI. The CDR3 loop spans 16 amino acids. The germline V and J ends were trimmed by 6 bases and 4 bases, with 21 bases remaining between them. CDR3 coding DNA: TGTGCCAGCAGCTCAGAGTGGCGGCAGAGGATCTATGGCTACACCTTC. Translating it yields CASSSEWRQRIYGYTF.

This clonotype was found many times. The rearrangement links TRBV5-1 to TRBJ2-1; a possible D gene is TRBD1 (6 bases). Trimming took off 3 bases at V and 0 bases at J, with 13 bases between the two ends. CDR1 is SGHRS and CDR2 is YFSETQ in the germline V gene. The CDR3 has 16 residues. The CDR3 region is CASSSGGGLSYNEQFF. The CDR3 DNA sequence: TGCGCCAGCAGCTCCGGTGGGGGCCTCTCCTACAATGAGCAGTTCTTC.

This clonotype was seen a few times. V and J are TRBV7-2 and TRBJ1-3; D gene unclear. Trimming left V 4 bases short and J 11 bases short, with 21 bases between. This CDR3 region has 15 residues. CDR1 is SGHTA and CDR2 is FQGNSA in the germline V gene. DNA for the CDR3: TGTGCCAGCAGCTCCTTTCCGGGATCGGGGTTGCCCATATATTTT. The encoded protein is CASSSFPGSGLPIYF.

This clonotype was counted between two and nine times. A much larger clonotype is one base distant, so this may be a read error. V gene TRBV5-1 combines with J gene TRBJ2-7; D is possibly TRBD1 or TRBD2 (5 bases each). CDR1 SGHRS and CDR2 YFSETQ come from the germline V gene. This CDR3 has 12 residues. With 4 bases removed from V and 6 bases from J, the gap between germline ends came to 11 bases. The CDR3 region is CASSRGESEQYF. Here the CDR3 DNA reads TGCGCCAGCAGCCGGGGCGAGAGCGAGCAGTACTTC.

The chain carries TRBV7-9 and TRBJ1-6; D uncertain. V dropped 2 bases and J dropped 7 bases, with 12 bases sitting between them. Germline V CDR1 and CDR2: SEHNR, FQNEAQ (reference sequence). The CDR3 is 15 amino acids. CDR3 amino acids: CASSLSGVGNSPLHF. The CDR3 DNA sequence: TGTGCCAGCAGCTTATCGGGCGTCGGGAATTCACCCCTCCACTTT. Full variable domain (remainder filled in from reference TRBV7-9 and TRBJ1-6): DTGVSQNPRHKITKRGQNVTFRCDPISEHNRLYWYRQTLGQGPEFLTYFQNEAQLEKSRLLSDRFSAERPKGSFSTLEIQRTEQGDSAMYLCASSLSGVGNSPLHFGNGTRLTVT.

This chain links TRBV4-3 with TRBJ2-7, with 8 bases that match TRBD1. CDR3 size: 16 residues. Germline V gene sequence: CDR1 LGHNA, CDR2 YSLEER. The J segment lost 0 bases and the V segment lost 0 bases, leaving 4 bases of the junction unmatched. DNA of the CDR3: TGCGCCAGCAGCCAAGACCAGGGGGCCTTCTCCTACGAGCAGTACTTC. As protein: CASSQDQGAFSYEQYF.

This clonotype was found many times. J is TRBJ2-2 and V is TRBV29-1, with unresolved D. There are 14 residues in the CDR3. V was cut by 1 base and J by 2 bases, with 8 bases left in between. CDR1 is SQVTM, CDR2 ANQGSEA, per germline. CDR3 bases: TGCAGCGTTGAAGCACAGTACAACACCGGGGAGCTGTTTTTT. Its protein product is CSVEAQYNTGELFF.

The chain carries TRBV3-1 and TRBJ1-6; D is ambiguous. The CDR3 is 13 residues long. The germline gives CDR1 LGHDT, CDR2 YNNKEL (reference sequence). V was shortened by 0 bases and J by 9 bases, with 6 bases between the two germline ends. The CDR3 DNA reads TGTGCCAGCAGCCAAGAAAAGGGTTCACCCCTCCACTTT. It codes for CASSQEKGSPLHF.

The sample holds a few counts of this clonotype. The genes are TRBV20-1 and TRBJ2-7, with 10 positions matching TRBD2. With 0 bases clipped from V and 3 bases from J, the junction kept 8 bases outside the gene matches. CDR1 is DFQATT, CDR2 SNEGSKA, per germline (reference sequence). This CDR3 comprises 16 residues. CDR3 coding DNA: TGCAGTGCTAGAGATATAGCGGGGGGCCCTATCTACGAGCAGTACTTC. Translation gives CSARDIAGGPIYEQYF.

The V call is TRBV7-2, the J call TRBJ2-7; TRBD1 agrees at 8 bases. Germline CDR1 and CDR2: SGHTA and FQGNSA. The CDR3 loop spans 14 amino acids. V dropped 1 base and J dropped 7; count of bases not matched to a gene: 6. The CDR3 coding sequence is TGTGCCAGCAGCTTAGACCCAGGGGGCAAAGAGCAGTACGTC. This translates into CASSLDPGGKEQYV.